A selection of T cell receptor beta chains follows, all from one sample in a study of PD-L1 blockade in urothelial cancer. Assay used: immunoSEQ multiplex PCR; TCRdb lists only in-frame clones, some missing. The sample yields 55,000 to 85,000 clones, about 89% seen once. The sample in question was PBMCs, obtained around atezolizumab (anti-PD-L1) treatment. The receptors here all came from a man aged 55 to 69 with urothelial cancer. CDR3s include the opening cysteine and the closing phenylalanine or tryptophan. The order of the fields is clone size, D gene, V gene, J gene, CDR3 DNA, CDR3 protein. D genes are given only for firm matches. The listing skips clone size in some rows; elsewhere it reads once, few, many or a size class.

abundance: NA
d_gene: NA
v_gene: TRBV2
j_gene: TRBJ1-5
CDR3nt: TGTGCCAGCACTGGGGGGGCCGAGCAGCCCCAGCATTTT
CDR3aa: CASTGGAEQPQHF

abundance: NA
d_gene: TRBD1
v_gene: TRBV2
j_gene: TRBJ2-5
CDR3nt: TGTGCCAGCAGTGAATGGGACAGGGGGCTCGGAATCGGGAACCAAGAGACCCAGTACTTC
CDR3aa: CASSEWDRGLGIGNQETQYF

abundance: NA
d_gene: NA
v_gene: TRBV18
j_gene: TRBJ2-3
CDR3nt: TGTGCCAGCTCACCGACAGGAAACACAGATACGCAGTATTTT
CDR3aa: CASSPTGNTDTQYF

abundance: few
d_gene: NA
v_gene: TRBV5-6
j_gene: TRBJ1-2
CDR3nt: TGTGCCAGCAGCTTTTTTTACCGAGCTAACTATGGCTACACCTTC
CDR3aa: CASSFFYRANYGYTF

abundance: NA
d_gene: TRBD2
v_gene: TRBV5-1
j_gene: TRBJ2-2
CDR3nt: TGCGCCAGCAGCCTCCGGGGGGGGACCGGGGAGCTGTTTTTT
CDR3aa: CASSLRGGTGELFF

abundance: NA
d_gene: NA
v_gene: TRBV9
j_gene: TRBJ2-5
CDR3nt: TGTGCCAGCAGCGACTCGGAGGGGCCTTCTTACACGGAGACCCAGTACTTC
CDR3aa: CASSDSEGPSYTETQYF

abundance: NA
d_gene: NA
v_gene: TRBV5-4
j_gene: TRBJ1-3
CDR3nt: TGTGCCAGCAACCTCCAAGGCGGCGGAAACACCATATATTTT
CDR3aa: CASNLQGGGNTIYF

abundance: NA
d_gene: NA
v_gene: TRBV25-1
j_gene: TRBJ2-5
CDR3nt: TGTGCCAGCAGTAGGGGGCAGGGACGGGGGGAGACCCAGTACTTC
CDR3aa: CASSRGQGRGETQYF

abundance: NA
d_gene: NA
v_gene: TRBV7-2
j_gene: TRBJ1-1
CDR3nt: TGTGCCAGCAGCCCTTCTCACGGGTTTCCATACACTGAAGCTTTCTTT
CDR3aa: CASSPSHGFPYTEAFF

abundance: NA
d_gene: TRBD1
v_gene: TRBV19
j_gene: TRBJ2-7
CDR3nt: TGTGCCAGTAGTATAGGGACAGGGTTCTACGAGCAGTACTTC
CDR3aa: CASSIGTGFYEQYF